This T cell receptor beta chain originates from a study of human T cells and chemical hapten exposure. This clonotype was seen repeatedly, ten times or more. MiXCR was run by TCRdb on the RACE reads, yielding one entry per CDR3 protein. This table holds tens of thousands of distinct CDR3 sequences, roughly a tenth found once. Trimming took off 8 bases at V and 7 bases at J, with 18 bases between the two ends. Germline assignment: CDR1 SNHLY and CDR2 FYNNEI. The CDR3 has 13 residues. As for time point: pre-sensitization, week 0. Treatment meaning: therapeutic diphenylcyclopropenone sensitization with weekly scalp DPC.

This material consisted of whole blood, taken in connection with sensitization to the hapten diphenylcyclopropenone (DPC). The origin of this receptor is a man aged 25-45 years with alopecia areata. Some clones in this sample may be carry-over from other donors' samples. The chain carries TRBV2 and TRBJ2-7; D is perhaps TRBD1 (5 bases). This CDR3 reads CASQGDILKEQYV. The CDR3 DNA follows: TGTGCCAGCCAGGGTGATATCCTTAAGGAGCAGTACGTC.